This TCR beta chain was recorded in a study of T cell responses to AZD1222 COVID-19 vaccine (dated by TCRdb to about 2021). About the investigation overall: AZD1222 recipients whose second dose came at about 4 weeks and those whose second dose came at about 12 weeks were combined into one group, since spike-specific TCR depth and breadth did not differ between the two schedules. TCR sequencing covered fewer than 250 trial participants: 200 to 210 given two doses of AZD1222 and around 26 given two doses of MenACWY control vaccine. Trial participants were enrolled into age subgroups of 18-55, 56-69 and 70-plus years, which contained around 150, 29 and 61 TCR-sequenced participants, respectively.

The study at large found these results: Because no day 14 peak-response samples were available, the repertoires could be characterized only after the peak T cell response. CD4 TCRs associated with the vaccine covered the entire spike protein, and the dominant responses were in regions 160-218 and 743-854. Reportedly, close to half of the unique spike-specific TCRs recognized epitopes lying outside the regions that are mutated in the B.1.351 and B.1.1.7 variants. In the small 56-69-year group, the increase in depth fell short of significance, most likely because of low power. Conclusions about previously exposed vaccinees were limited because only six or seven AZD1222 recipients were SARS-CoV-2 seropositive at baseline. After two AZD1222 doses, spike-specific TCR breadth and depth were significantly higher than at day 0 and than in MenACWY recipients. Participants were mostly white British and included more females than males, and it was suggested by the authors that clonal diversity may have been underestimated.

The time point label corresponds to: baseline before first vaccination. Samples from vaccinated people were obtained from the UK trials COV001 and COV002, which included a single-blind randomized controlled phase 2/3 trial of AZD1222 (ChAdOx1 nCoV-19) in healthy adults. Trial participant PBMC samples were collected at day 0 and day 28 after the second dose for TCRbeta chain sequencing. CDR1 and CDR2, per the germline V gene (reference sequence), are LGHDT and YNNKEL. The CDR3 numbers 19 residues from cysteine through phenylalanine. Just CDR3 DNA is preserved here, 57 bases in frame from base 1. Between the V and J ends, shortened by 5 bases and 0 bases respectively, the junction contains 23 bases. As concerns this clone: Its antigen is unknown. Within one base of it there is no much larger clone, and no base qualities were kept.

The CDR3 regions of human TCRbeta chains were analyzed by immunosequencing. In the paper's pipeline: Repertoire TCRs were checked for matches against a reference library of SARS-CoV-2-specific TCRs that had been generated using the MIRA antigen-specificity platform. Breadth was defined as the fraction of unique TCRs that were SARS-CoV-2-associated. Depth was defined as the fraction of total T cells that were SARS-CoV-2-associated. Using the MIRA data, every spike-specific TCR was mapped to the spike region that the TCR reacted to and assigned to either a CD4 or a CD8 class. Log10-transformed breadth and depth values were compared by one-way ANOVA with Sidak's multiple comparisons tests. Entries here come from immuneACCESS through TCRdb and include only in-frame sequences with V and J called. Some clones fail to appear in such tables; in the studies checked, an unresolved V gene covers under half of the shortfall, and the cause of the remainder is unknown. Clone size and the V and J calls come from that table; the DNA yielded D and trimming. Within this sample are about 110,000 clones, with 91% of them counted one time only. The ten largest clones represent 7.5% of the sample.

This material consisted of peripheral blood, taken on day 0 of AZD1222 vaccination. The V and J genes are TRBV3-1 (or the pseudogene TRBV3-2) and TRBJ1-3; the D gene is possibly TRBD1, with 6 bases matching. This TCR was recovered from an adult in good health. The CDR3 region: CASSFSWYYRDSSGNTIYF. Here is the DNA: TGTGCCAGCAGCTTTTCCTGGTATTACAGGGATTCCTCTGGAAACACCATATATTTT.